The 10 T cell receptor beta chains presented below share a single source sample, sequenced in a study of radiotherapy plus CTLA-4 blockade in lung cancer. Here immunoSEQ multiplex PCR was the method, and the copy in TCRdb shows in-frame clones only, minus some. Here the sample spans roughly 78,000 clones, over 65% being singletons. The sample consisted of peripheral blood, taken from a patient treated with radiotherapy plus ipilimumab. The receptors originated from a human donor with non-small cell lung cancer who had a complete response to radiotherapy plus ipilimumab.

The chain has TRBV7-9 and TRBJ2-5; 8 nucleotides align to TRBD1. The germline V gene encodes CDR1 SEHNR and CDR2 FQNEAQ (reference sequence). This CDR3 is 15 amino acids long. Unmatched junction bases numbered 5, after V lost 3 bases and J lost 2 bases. CDR3 residues: CASSLGQDKQETQYF. The DNA for the CDR3 is TGTGCCAGCAGCTTGGGACAGGATAAACAAGAGACCCAGTACTTC.

The chain carries TRBV30 and TRBJ1-4, with 9 bases matching TRBD1. Losses at the gene ends were 5 bases for V and 5 bases for J; bases not matched to a gene: 3. Germline loops: CDR1 GTSNPN, CDR2 SVGIG (reference sequence). This CDR3 has 13 residues. The CDR3 loop reads CAWSQGANEKLFF. In nucleotides, the CDR3 is TGTGCCTGGTCACAGGGGGCGAATGAAAAACTGTTTTTT.

This clone was counted a few times. The chain uses TRBV5-4 and TRBJ2-1; 9 nucleotides match TRBD2. J gave up 9 bases and V 0 bases, and 7 bases lay outside the gene matches. The germline CDR1 and CDR2 sequences are SGHNT and YYREEE (reference sequence). CDR3 size: 15 residues. CDR3 sequence (DNA): TGTGCCAGCAGCTTGGTGGCGGGGGGGCCGGGTGAGCAGTTCTTC. Its protein is CASSLVAGGPGEQFF. Variable domain in full (rest from reference TRBV5-4 and TRBJ2-1): ETGVTQSPTHLIKTRGQQVTLRCSSQSGHNTVSWYQQALGQGPQFIFQYYREEENGRGNFPPRFSGLQFPNYSSELNVNALELDDSALYLCASSLVAGGPGEQFFGPGTRLTVL.

This clone was detected a few times. The same CDR3 also results from other DNA sequences found in this sample. The chain is built from TRBV4-3 and TRBJ2-2; 7 bases agree with TRBD1. J lost 3 bases, V lost 1 base, and 2 bases had no gene match. The CDR3 is made up of 15 amino acids. CDR1 is LGHNA, CDR2 YSLEER, per germline. The CDR3, as DNA: TGCGCCAGCAGCCAAGGGACAGGATACACCGGGGAGCTGTTTTTT. Translating it yields CASSQGTGYTGELFF.

CDR3 in amino acids: CASSLDSGTSAPYEQYV. The CDR3 nucleotides read TGTGCCAGCAGCTTAGATTCGGGGACTAGCGCTCCCTACGAGCAGTACGTC. This sequence joins TRBV7-9 and TRBJ2-7; the match to TRBD2 covers 10 bases. V shed 1 base, J shed 2 bases, and the junction held 8 bases outside the gene matches. Germline V lookup: CDR1 SEHNR, CDR2 FQNEAQ (reference sequence). The CDR3 extends over 17 amino acids.

The rearrangement uses TRBV19 and TRBJ2-1; TRBD2 agrees at 10 bases. The trim removed 1 base at V and 2 bases at J, leaving 2 bases unmatched. CDR3 size: 16 residues. Germline CDR1 and CDR2: LNHDA and SQIVND (reference sequence). CDR3 nucleotides: TGTGCCAGTAGTATAGCTACTAGCGGGGCCTACAATGAGCAGTTCTTC. Translation gives CASSIATSGAYNEQFF. The full variable domain, with the rest looked up from reference TRBV19 and TRBJ2-1, is DGGITQSPKYLFRKEGQNVTLSCEQNLNHDAMYWYRQDPGQGLRLIYYSQIVNDFQKGDIAEGYSVSREKKESFPLTVTSAQKNPTAFYLCASSIATSGAYNEQFFGPGTRLTVL.

The chain has TRBV21-1 and TRBJ1-2; TRBD1 was called by the table and not checked on the DNA. TRBV21-1 is noted as a pseudogene. The CDR3 has 12 amino acids. The CDR3 DNA sequence: TGTGCCAGCAGCCAACGACAGCGCGGCTACACCTTC. Residues: CASSQRQRGYTF.

The gene calls are TRBV5-6 and TRBJ1-1, with 8 bases that match TRBD1. The germline V gene encodes CDR1 SGHDT and CDR2 YYEEEE. V was clipped by 4 bases and J by 4 bases; unmatched bases: 12. The CDR3 is 16 amino acids. DNA for the CDR3: TGTGCCAGCAGCCTACAGGGGGGGAAAGTAGGCACTGAAGCTTTCTTT. It codes for CASSLQGGKVGTEAFF.

The rearrangement joins TRBV18 to TRBJ2-2; D possibly corresponds to TRBD1 (5 bases). V was pared by 3 bases and J by 5 bases, with 19 bases between. CDR1 and CDR2 from the germline V gene are KGHSH and LQKENI. This CDR3 has 17 residues. The CDR3 DNA reads as TGTGCCAGCTCACCCTTGGTGGGGCGGAGTAAAACCGGGGAGCTGTTTTTT. Translating it yields CASSPLVGRSKTGELFF.

This sequence joins TRBV20-1 and TRBJ1-5, with D maybe TRBD1 (5 bases). V was clipped by 5 bases and J by 13 bases, with 15 bases between them. The germline V gene has CDR1 DFQATT and CDR2 SNEGSKA (reference sequence). There are 11 residues in the CDR3. CDR3 sequence (DNA): TGCAGTGCTTTTACCTCAGGGTCACAGCATTTT. Translating gives CSAFTSGSQHF.